The clone carrying this T cell receptor (beta chain) has a handful of counts. This entry is derived from a study of T-cell reconstitution after alpha-beta-depleted transplantation in children. Unique molecular identifiers were used to barcode this TCRbeta library. One entry per CDR3 protein, called by TCRdb with MiXCR from the PCR reads. Here the sample spans 450,000 to 500,000 distinct CDR3 sequences, approximately 12% being singletons. V was shortened by 2 bases and J by 7 bases, with 26 bases between the two germline ends. Per the germline V gene, CDR1 is MNHEY and CDR2 is SMNVEV (reference sequence). CDR3 length: 19 amino acids.

The chain has TRBV27 and TRBJ1-4, with D perhaps matching TRBD1 (6 bases). This clonotype was sampled from a human donor who donated a stem cell graft to a child with combined immunodeficiency. Source: PBMCs from the stem cell graft donor, taken from the stem cell graft. The CDR3 is CASSLRKGTGARASEKLFF. The CDR3 DNA follows: TGTGCCAGCAGTTTAAGGAAAGGAACGGGGGCCAGGGCGAGTGAAAAACTGTTTTTT.